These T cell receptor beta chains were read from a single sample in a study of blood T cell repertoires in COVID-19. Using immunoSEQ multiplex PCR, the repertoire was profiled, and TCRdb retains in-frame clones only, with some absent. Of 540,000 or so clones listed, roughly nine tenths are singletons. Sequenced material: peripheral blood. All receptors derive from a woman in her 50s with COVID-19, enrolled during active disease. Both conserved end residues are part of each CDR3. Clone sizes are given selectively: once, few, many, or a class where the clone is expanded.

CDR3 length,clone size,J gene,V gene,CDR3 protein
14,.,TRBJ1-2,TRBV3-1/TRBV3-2,CASSQVTGSYGYTF
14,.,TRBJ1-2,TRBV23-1,CASSLHPGNYGYTF
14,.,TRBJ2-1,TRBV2,CASMRDGLEWVRFF
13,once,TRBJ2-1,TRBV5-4,CASSGGTHNEQFF
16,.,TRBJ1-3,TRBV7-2,CASSLAGAYSGNTIYF
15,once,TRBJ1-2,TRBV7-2,CASSLASPGGDGYTF
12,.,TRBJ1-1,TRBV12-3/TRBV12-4,CASSRAGREAFF
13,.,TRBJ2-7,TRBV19,CASSMEGTAEQYF
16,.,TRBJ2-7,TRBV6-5,CASSLYQGREAYEQYF
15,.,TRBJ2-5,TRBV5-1,CASSTTGTSQETQYF